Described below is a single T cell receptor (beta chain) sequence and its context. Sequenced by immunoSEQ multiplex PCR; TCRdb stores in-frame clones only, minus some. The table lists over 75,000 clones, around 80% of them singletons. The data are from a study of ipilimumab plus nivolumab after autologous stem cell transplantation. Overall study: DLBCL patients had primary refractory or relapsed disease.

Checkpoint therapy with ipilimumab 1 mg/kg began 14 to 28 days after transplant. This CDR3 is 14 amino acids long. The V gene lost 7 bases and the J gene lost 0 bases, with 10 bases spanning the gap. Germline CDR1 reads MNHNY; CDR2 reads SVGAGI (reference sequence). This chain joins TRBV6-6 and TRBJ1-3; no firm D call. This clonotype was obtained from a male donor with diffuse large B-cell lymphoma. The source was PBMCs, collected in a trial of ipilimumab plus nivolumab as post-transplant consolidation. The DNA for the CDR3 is TGTGCCAGCATGGCCTCAAGCTCTGGAAACACCATATATTTT. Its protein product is CASMASSSGNTIYF.